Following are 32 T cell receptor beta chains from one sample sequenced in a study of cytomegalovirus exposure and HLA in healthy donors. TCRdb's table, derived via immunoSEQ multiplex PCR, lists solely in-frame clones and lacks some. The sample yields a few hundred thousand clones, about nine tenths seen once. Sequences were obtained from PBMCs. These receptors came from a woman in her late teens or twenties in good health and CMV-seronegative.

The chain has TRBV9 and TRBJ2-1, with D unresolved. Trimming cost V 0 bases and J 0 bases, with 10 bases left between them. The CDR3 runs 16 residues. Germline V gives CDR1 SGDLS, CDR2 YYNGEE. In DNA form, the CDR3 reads TGTGCCAGCAGCGTAGTTGGCGGTACCTCCTACAATGAGCAGTTCTTC. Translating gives CASSVVGGTSYNEQFF.

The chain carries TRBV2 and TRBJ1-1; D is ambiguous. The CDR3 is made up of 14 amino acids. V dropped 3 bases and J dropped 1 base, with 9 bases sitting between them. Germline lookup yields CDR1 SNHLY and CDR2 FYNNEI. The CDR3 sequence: CASSESGRNTEAFF. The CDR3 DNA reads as TGTGCCAGCAGTGAGAGTGGGCGGAACACTGAAGCTTTCTTT.

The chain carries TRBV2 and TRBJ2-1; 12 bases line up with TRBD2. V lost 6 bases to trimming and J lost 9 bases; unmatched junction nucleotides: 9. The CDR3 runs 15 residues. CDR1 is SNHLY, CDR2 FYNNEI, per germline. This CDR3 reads CASRKLAGGEGEQFF. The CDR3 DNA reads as TGTGCCAGCAGAAAACTAGCGGGAGGCGAGGGTGAGCAGTTCTTC.

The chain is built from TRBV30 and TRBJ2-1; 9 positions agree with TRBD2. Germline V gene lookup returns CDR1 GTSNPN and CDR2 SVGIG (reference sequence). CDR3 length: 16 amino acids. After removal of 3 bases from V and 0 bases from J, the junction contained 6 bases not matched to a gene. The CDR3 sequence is CAWSVSSGTSYNEQFF. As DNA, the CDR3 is TGTGCCTGGAGCGTATCTAGCGGGACCTCCTACAATGAGCAGTTCTTC.

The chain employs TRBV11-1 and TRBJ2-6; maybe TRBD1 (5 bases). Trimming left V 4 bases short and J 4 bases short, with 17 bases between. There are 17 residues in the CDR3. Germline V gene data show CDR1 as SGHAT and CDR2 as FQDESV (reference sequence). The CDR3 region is CASSSTFGAKGANVLTF. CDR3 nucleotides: TGTGCCAGCAGCTCAACCTTTGGGGCGAAGGGGGCCAACGTCCTGACTTTC.

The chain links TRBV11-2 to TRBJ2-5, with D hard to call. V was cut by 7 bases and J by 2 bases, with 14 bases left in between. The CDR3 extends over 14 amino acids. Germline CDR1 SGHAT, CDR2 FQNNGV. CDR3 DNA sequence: TGTGCCAGCACCCAGACAAGTCAACAAGAGACCCAGTACTTC. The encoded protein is CASTQTSQQETQYF.

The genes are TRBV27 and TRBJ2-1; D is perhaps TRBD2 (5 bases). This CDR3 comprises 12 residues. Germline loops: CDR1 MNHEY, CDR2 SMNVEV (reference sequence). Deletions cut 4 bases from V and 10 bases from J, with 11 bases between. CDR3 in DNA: TGTGCCAGCAGTTCAGACTACACCGAGCAGTTCTTC. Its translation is CASSSDYTEQFF.

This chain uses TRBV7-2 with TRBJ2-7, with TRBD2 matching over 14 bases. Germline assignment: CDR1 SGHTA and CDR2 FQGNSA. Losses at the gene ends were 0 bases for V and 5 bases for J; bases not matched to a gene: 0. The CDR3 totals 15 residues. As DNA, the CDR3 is TGTGCCAGCAGCTTAGCGGGACTAGCGGGAGACGAGCAGTACTTC. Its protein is CASSLAGLAGDEQYF.

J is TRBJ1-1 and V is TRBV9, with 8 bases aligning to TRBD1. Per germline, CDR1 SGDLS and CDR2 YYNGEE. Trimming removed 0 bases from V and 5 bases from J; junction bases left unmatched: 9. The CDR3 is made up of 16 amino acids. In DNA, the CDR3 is TGTGCCAGCAGCGTAGATCAGGGGGCGTTTTCTACTGAAGCTTTCTTT. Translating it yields CASSVDQGAFSTEAFF.

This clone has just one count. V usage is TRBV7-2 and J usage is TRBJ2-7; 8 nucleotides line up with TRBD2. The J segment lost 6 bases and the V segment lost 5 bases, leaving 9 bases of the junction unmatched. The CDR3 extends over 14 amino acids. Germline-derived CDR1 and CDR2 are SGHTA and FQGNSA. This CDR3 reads CASSPEAGEREQYF. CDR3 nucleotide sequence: TGTGCCAGCAGCCCCGAAGCGGGAGAACGCGAGCAGTACTTC.

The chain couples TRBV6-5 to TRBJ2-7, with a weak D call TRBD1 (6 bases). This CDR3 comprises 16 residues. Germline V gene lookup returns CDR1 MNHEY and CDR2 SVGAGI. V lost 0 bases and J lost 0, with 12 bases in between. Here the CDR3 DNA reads TGTGCCAGCAGTTACTCCTCAGGGGCCCGCTCCTACGAGCAGTACTTC. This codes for CASSYSSGARSYEQYF.

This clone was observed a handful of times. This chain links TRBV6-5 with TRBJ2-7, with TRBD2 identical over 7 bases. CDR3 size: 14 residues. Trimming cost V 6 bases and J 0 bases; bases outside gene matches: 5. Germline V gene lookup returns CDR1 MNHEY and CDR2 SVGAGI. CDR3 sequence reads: CASRILANSYEQYF. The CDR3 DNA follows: TGTGCCAGCAGGATACTAGCGAACTCCTACGAGCAGTACTTC.

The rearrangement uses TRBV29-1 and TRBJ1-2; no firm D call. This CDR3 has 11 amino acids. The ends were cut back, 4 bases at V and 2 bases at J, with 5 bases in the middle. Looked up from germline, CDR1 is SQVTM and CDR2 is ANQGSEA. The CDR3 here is CSVGGNYGYTF. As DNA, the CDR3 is TGCAGCGTTGGAGGGAACTATGGCTACACCTTC.

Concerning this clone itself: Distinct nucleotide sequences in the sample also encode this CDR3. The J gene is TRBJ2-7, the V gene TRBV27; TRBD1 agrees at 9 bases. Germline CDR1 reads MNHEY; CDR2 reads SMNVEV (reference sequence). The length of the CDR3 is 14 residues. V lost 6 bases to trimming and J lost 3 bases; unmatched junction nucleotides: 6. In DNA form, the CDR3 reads TGTGCCAGCAGAGTGACAGGGGGAGTCTACGAGCAGTACTTC. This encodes CASRVTGGVYEQYF.

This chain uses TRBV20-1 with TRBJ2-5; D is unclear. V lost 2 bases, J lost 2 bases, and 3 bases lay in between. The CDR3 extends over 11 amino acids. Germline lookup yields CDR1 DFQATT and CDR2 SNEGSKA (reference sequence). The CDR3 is CSARLQETQYF. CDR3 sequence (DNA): TGCAGTGCTAGACTACAAGAGACCCAGTACTTC.

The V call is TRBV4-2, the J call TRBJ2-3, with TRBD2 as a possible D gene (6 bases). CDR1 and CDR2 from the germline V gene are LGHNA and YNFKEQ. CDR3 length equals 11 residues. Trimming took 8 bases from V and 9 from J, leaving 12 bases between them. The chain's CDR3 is CASRGIATQYF. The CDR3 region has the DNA TGTGCCAGCCGGGGGATTGCGACGCAGTATTTT.

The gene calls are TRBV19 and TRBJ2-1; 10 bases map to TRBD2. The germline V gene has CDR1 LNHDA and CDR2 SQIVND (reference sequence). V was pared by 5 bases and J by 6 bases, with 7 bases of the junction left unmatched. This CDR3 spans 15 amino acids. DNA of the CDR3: TGTGCCAGTAGTGTACTAGCGGGGATGCCCAATGAGCAGTTCTTC. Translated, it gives CASSVLAGMPNEQFF.

The CDR3 sequence is CASSLWTGKPQHF. CDR3 DNA: TGTGCCAGCAGTTTATGGACAGGGAAGCCCCAGCATTTT. This sequence joins TRBV28 and TRBJ1-5, with 7 nucleotides matching TRBD1. Trimming at V came to 0 bases and at J to 8 bases, leaving 1 base not matched to a gene. Germline V lookup: CDR1 MDHEN, CDR2 SYDVKM. The CDR3 has 13 residues.

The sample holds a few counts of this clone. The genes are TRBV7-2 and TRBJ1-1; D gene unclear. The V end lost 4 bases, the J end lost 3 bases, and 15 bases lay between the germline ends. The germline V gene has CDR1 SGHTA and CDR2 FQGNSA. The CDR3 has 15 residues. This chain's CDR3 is CASSSISGSHTEAFF. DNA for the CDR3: TGTGCCAGCAGCTCGATCAGCGGGAGCCACACTGAAGCTTTCTTT.

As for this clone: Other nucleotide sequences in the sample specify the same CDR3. This CDR3 reads CASSYRDRGTYEQYF. The CDR3 nucleotides read TGTGCCAGCAGTTACCGGGACAGGGGAACCTACGAGCAGTACTTC. The chain is built from TRBV6-5 and TRBJ2-7; TRBD1 matches at 10 bases. Germline V gene sequence: CDR1 MNHEY, CDR2 SVGAGI. V dropped 2 bases and J dropped 2; count of bases not matched to a gene: 3. CDR3 length equals 15 residues.

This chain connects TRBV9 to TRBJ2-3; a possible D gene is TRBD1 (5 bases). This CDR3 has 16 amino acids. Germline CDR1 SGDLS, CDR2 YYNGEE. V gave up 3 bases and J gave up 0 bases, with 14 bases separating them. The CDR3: CASSEGVSPSTDTQYF. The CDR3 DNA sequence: TGTGCCAGCAGCGAAGGGGTATCCCCTAGCACAGATACGCAGTATTTT.

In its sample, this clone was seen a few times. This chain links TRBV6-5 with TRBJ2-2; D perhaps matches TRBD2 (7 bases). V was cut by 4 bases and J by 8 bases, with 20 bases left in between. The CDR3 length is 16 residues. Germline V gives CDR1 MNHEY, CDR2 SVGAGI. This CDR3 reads CASSWGREPSAGELFF. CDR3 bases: TGTGCCAGCAGTTGGGGGCGGGAGCCCTCTGCGGGGGAGCTGTTTTTT.

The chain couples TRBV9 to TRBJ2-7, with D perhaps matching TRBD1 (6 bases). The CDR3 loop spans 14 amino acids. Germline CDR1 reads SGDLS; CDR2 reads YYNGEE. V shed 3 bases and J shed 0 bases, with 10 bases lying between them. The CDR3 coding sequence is TGTGCCAGCAGCGGAACAGGGAGCTCCTACGAGCAGTACTTC. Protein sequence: CASSGTGSSYEQYF.

Here the CDR3 reads CASSWEDYSNQPQHF. CDR3 DNA: TGTGCCAGTAGTTGGGAGGACTATAGCAATCAGCCCCAGCATTTT. The chain joins TRBV19 to TRBJ1-5; D call uncertain. V shed 5 bases and J shed 0 bases, with 11 bases lying between them. This CDR3 comprises 15 residues. The V gene's germline CDR1 is LNHDA and CDR2 SQIVND (reference sequence).

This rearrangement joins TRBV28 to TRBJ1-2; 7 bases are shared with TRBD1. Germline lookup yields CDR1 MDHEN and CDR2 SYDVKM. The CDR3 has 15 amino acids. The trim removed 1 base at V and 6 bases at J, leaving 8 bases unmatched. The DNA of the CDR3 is TGTGCCAGCAGTTTATATTCGGACAGGCCTCATGGCTACACCTTC. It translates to CASSLYSDRPHGYTF.

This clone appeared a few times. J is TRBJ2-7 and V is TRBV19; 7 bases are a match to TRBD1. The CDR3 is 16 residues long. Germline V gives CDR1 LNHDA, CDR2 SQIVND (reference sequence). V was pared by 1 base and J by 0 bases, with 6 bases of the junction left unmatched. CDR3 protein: CASSIVGDSDSYEQYF. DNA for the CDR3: TGTGCCAGTAGTATAGTAGGGGACAGTGACTCCTACGAGCAGTACTTC.

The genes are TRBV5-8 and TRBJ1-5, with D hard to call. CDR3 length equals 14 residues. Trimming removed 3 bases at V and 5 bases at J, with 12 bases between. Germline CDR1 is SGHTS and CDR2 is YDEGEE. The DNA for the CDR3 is TGTGCCAGCAGCTCCCGGTGGAGTCATCAGCCCCAGCATTTT. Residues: CASSSRWSHQPQHF.

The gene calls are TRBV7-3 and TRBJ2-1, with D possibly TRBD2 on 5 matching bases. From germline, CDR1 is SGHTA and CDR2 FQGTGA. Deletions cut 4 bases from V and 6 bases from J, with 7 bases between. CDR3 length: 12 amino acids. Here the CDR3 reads CASSSGSNEQFF. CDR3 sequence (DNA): TGTGCCAGCAGCTCGGGGAGCAATGAGCAGTTCTTC.

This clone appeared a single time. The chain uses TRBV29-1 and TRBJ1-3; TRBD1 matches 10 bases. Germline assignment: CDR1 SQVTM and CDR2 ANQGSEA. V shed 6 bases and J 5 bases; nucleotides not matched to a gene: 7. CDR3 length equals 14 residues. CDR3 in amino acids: CSVGGDRGRNTIYF. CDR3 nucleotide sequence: TGCAGCGTCGGGGGGGACAGGGGAAGAAACACCATATATTTT.

The CDR3 here is CASSGLSGTSLADTQYF. The DNA for the CDR3 is TGTGCCAGCAGCGGACTTTCCGGGACTAGCCTTGCAGATACGCAGTATTTT. The rearrangement links TRBV9 to TRBJ2-3, with 9 bases matching TRBD2. Germline CDR1 and CDR2: SGDLS and YYNGEE. The V gene end was trimmed by 3 bases and the J gene end by 4 bases; junction bases not matched to a gene: 12. The CDR3 is 17 amino acids.

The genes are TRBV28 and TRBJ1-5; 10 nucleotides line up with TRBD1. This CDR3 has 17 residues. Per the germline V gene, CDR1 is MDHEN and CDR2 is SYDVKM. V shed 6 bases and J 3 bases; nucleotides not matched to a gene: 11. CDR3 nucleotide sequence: TGTGCCAGCAGACCTAATCCGGGACAGGGGTACAATCAGCCCCAGCATTTT. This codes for CASRPNPGQGYNQPQHF.

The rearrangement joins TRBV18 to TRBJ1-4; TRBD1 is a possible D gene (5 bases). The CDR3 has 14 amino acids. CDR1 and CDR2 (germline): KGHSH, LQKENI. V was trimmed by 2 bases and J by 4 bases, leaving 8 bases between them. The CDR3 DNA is TGTGCCAGCTCACCAGGGGCCCTTAATGAAAAACTGTTTTTT. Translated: CASSPGALNEKLFF.